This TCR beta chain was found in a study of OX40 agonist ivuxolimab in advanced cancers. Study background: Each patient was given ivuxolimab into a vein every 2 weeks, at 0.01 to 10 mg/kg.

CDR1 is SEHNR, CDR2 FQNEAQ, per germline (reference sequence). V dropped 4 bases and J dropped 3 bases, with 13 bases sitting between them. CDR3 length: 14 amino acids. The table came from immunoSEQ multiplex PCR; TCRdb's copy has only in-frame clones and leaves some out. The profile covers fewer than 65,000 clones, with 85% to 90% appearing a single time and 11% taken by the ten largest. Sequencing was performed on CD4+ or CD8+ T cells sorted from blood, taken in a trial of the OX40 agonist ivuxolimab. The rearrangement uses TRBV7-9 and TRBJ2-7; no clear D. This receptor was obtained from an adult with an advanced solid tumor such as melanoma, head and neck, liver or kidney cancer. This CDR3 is CASSSLMVYYEQYF. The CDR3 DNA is TGTGCCAGCAGCTCGCTCATGGTCTACTACGAGCAGTACTTC. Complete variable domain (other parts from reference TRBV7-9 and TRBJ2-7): DTGVSQNPRHKITKRGQNVTFRCDPISEHNRLYWYRQTLGQGPEFLTYFQNEAQLEKSRLLSDRFSAERPKGSFSTLEIQRTEQGDSAMYLCASSSLMVYYEQYFGPGTRLTVT.